The 27 T cell receptor beta chains given below trace back to one sample, sequenced in a study of blood T cell repertoires in COVID-19. The protocol was immunoSEQ multiplex PCR, while the TCRdb copy is restricted to in-frame clones and leaves out a portion. Of 270,000 or so clones in the sample, approximately 84% are singletons; the top ten hold almost 1.5%. Sequencing was carried out using peripheral blood. The receptors were gathered from a human donor with COVID-19, enrolled during active disease. The donor label of this sample is uncertain.

This clone was detected ten times or more. This sample also contains other DNA sequences that code for the same CDR3. The rearrangement links TRBV11-2 to TRBJ2-7; 12 bases agree with TRBD2. The CDR3 runs 15 residues. From germline, CDR1 is SGHAT and CDR2 FQNNGV. Trimming cost V 5 bases and J 2 bases; bases outside gene matches: 4. The CDR3 reads CASSLLAGGAYEQYF. CDR3 nucleotides: TGTGCCAGCAGCCTCCTAGCGGGAGGGGCCTACGAGCAGTACTTC. Filled out from reference TRBV11-2 and TRBJ2-7, the complete variable domain reads EAGVAQSPRYKIIEKRQSVAFWCNPISGHATLYWYQQILGQGPKLLIQFQNNGVVDDSQLPKDRFSAERLKGVDSTLKIQPAKLEDSAVYLCASSLLAGGAYEQYFGPGTRLTVT.

The chain combines TRBV6-5 with TRBJ1-2; tentatively, D is TRBD1 (6 bases). Trimming left V 7 bases short and J 4 bases short, with 16 bases between. CDR1 and CDR2 (germline): MNHEY, SVGAGI. There are 14 residues in the CDR3. The CDR3: CASTRDIDGYGYTF. CDR3 in DNA: TGTGCCAGCACCCGGGACATAGACGGCTATGGCTACACCTTC.

The J gene is TRBJ2-3, the V gene TRBV7-3; tentative D call: TRBD2 (6 bases). Germline lookup yields CDR1 SGHTA and CDR2 FQGTGA. The CDR3 loop spans 14 amino acids. V lost 2 bases, J lost 2 bases, and 8 bases lay in between. The CDR3 DNA follows: TGTGCCAGCAGCTTAGCGGGACTCACAGATACGCAGTATTTT. The encoded protein is CASSLAGLTDTQYF. Based on the CDR3 plus reference TRBV7-3 and TRBJ2-3, the full variable domain is GAGVSQTPSNKVTEKGKYVELRCDPISGHTALYWYRQSLGQGPEFLIYFQGTGAADDSGLPNDRFFAVRPEGSVSTLKIQRTERGDSAVYLCASSLAGLTDTQYFGPGTRLTVL.

The chain links TRBV23-1 to TRBJ1-4; 8 positions agree with TRBD1. TRBV23-1 is classed as an ORF, of uncertain function. Trimming at V came to 4 bases and at J to 7 bases, leaving 11 bases not matched to a gene. CDR3 size: 16 residues. The CDR3 reads CASSPSRTGKCEKLFF. The CDR3 bases are TGCGCCAGCAGTCCATCCCGGACAGGGAAATGTGAAAAACTGTTTTTT.

The chain recombines TRBV7-2 with TRBJ1-6; TRBD1 agrees at 7 bases. The CDR3 extends over 15 amino acids. The germline CDR1 and CDR2 sequences are SGHTA and FQGNSA. V was clipped by 2 bases and J by 2 bases; unmatched bases: 0. This CDR3 reads CASSLQGAYNSPLHF. The DNA for the CDR3 is TGTGCCAGCAGCTTACAGGGGGCCTATAATTCACCCCTCCACTTT.

This chain connects TRBV9 to TRBJ1-4, with a tentative D call TRBD1 (6 bases). Trimming took off 0 bases at V and 7 bases at J, with 16 bases between the two ends. Per germline, CDR1 SGDLS and CDR2 YYNGEE. There are 16 residues in the CDR3. Here the CDR3 reads CASSVGLGQGIEKLFF. For the CDR3, the DNA is TGTGCCAGCAGCGTAGGTCTAGGGCAGGGGATTGAAAAACTGTTTTTT.

The chain has TRBV28 and TRBJ2-7; 10 bases line up with TRBD1. Germline assignment: CDR1 MDHEN and CDR2 SYDVKM. V was clipped by 5 bases and J by 4 bases; unmatched bases: 8. The CDR3 spans 15 residues. This CDR3 is CASSPRDRGRYEQYF. CDR3 bases: TGTGCCAGCAGTCCACGGGACAGGGGAAGGTACGAGCAGTACTTC.

The chain couples TRBV6-5 to TRBJ2-7; 9 positions agree with TRBD1. Germline V gene data show CDR1 as MNHEY and CDR2 as SVGAGI. V shed 6 bases and J 3 bases; nucleotides not matched to a gene: 6. The CDR3 sequence is 14 residues long. The CDR3 reads CASSHRGLIYEQYF. CDR3 DNA: TGTGCCAGCAGCCACAGGGGGCTTATCTACGAGCAGTACTTC.

The V gene is TRBV27, the J gene TRBJ1-6, with D tentatively TRBD1 (6 bases). This CDR3 contains 17 residues. Germline values: CDR1 MNHEY, CDR2 SMNVEV (reference sequence). Trimming took off 6 bases at V and 5 bases at J, with 20 bases between the two ends. CDR3 nucleotides: TGTGCCAGCAGCCGATCTTGGGGGCCGCCGGATAATTCACCCCTCCACTTT. It encodes CASSRSWGPPDNSPLHF.

This chain links TRBV7-3 with TRBJ2-5, with D hard to call. The CDR3 runs 13 residues. V lost 3 bases and J lost 5, with 10 bases in between. The germline V gene encodes CDR1 SGHTA and CDR2 FQGTGA. The CDR3 loop reads CASSFAPRETQYF. As DNA, the CDR3 is TGTGCCAGCAGCTTTGCCCCGCGGGAGACCCAGTACTTC.

The V call is TRBV19, the J call TRBJ1-3; the D is unclear. Germline CDR1 LNHDA, CDR2 SQIVND (reference sequence). The CDR3 runs 15 residues. V shed 5 bases and J shed 4 bases, with 15 bases lying between them. CDR3 nucleotides: TGTGCCAGTAGTCCGAGGAGCCAAGCCGGAAACACCATATATTTT. This gives the protein CASSPRSQAGNTIYF.

The genes are TRBV7-2 and TRBJ2-5; TRBD2 agrees at 8 bases. This CDR3 has 15 residues. In germline, CDR1 is SGHTA, CDR2 FQGNSA. Trimming removed 3 bases from V and 2 bases from J; junction bases left unmatched: 5. Written as DNA, the CDR3 is TGTGCCAGCAGCTTGGGGGGGACTAGACAAGAGACCCAGTACTTC. Translating gives CASSLGGTRQETQYF.

V usage is TRBV7-2 and J usage is TRBJ2-7; D may be TRBD1 (6 bases). Germline CDR1 reads SGHTA; CDR2 reads FQGNSA. Trimming removed 3 bases at V and 1 base at J, with 13 bases between. CDR3 length: 15 residues. The CDR3 nucleotides read TGTGCCAGCAGCTTTGACAGGTCATCATCCTACGAGCAGTACTTC. It codes for CASSFDRSSSYEQYF.

J is TRBJ1-4 and V is TRBV5-6; weak D call: TRBD1 (5 bases). The V and J ends lost 4 bases and 3 bases respectively, with 16 bases between them. The V gene's germline CDR1 is SGHDT and CDR2 YYEEEE. This CDR3 comprises 16 residues. The CDR3 nucleotides are TGTGCCAGCAGCGTCTACAGGACCCGGTCTAATGAAAAACTGTTTTTT. It codes for CASSVYRTRSNEKLFF.

The chain has TRBV24-1 and TRBJ2-5; 10 nucleotides match TRBD2. The V segment lost 5 bases and the J segment 4 bases; nucleotides outside the gene matches: 9. The CDR3 consists of 16 residues. CDR1 KGHDR and CDR2 SFDVKD come from the germline V gene. The CDR3 DNA is TGTGCCACCAGTGGGAGGGGACTAGCGCCTTCAGAGACCCAGTACTTC. It translates to CATSGRGLAPSETQYF.

V and J are TRBV5-1 and TRBJ2-7, with TRBD1 matching over 10 bases. V shed 0 bases, J shed 3 bases, and the junction held 3 bases outside the gene matches. CDR3 length: 15 amino acids. The germline CDR1 and CDR2 sequences are SGHRS and YFSETQ. CDR3 amino acids: CASSLVGDRGYEQYF. In DNA, the CDR3 is TGCGCCAGCAGCTTGGTAGGGGACAGGGGCTACGAGCAGTACTTC. The full variable domain, its missing parts supplied by reference TRBV5-1 and TRBJ2-7, is KAGVTQTPRYLIKTRGQQVTLSCSPISGHRSVSWYQQTPGQGLQFLFEYFSETQRNKGNFPGRFSGRQFSNSRSEMNVSTLELGDSALYLCASSLVGDRGYEQYFGPGTRLTVT.

The CDR3 DNA sequence: TGTGCCAGTATAGCTCGGGACAGGGGGCACGCTGAAGCTTTCTTT. Translating it yields CASIARDRGHAEAFF. The chain uses TRBV19 and TRBJ1-1; 12 bases are a match to TRBD1. CDR1 and CDR2 (germline): LNHDA, SQIVND (reference sequence). This CDR3 comprises 15 residues. V trimming: 7 bases; J trimming: 6 bases; junction bases outside the gene matches: 9.

The chain carries TRBV6-5 and TRBJ2-3; maybe TRBD2 (5 bases). Between the trimmed V and J ends, which lost 6 bases and 3 bases, there was a span of 10 bases. Germline V gene lookup returns CDR1 MNHEY and CDR2 SVGAGI. The CDR3 loop spans 13 amino acids. CDR3 loop: CASRSGETDTQYF. The CDR3 DNA reads TGTGCCAGCAGAAGCGGAGAAACAGATACGCAGTATTTT.

This clone was seen only a few times. This chain connects TRBV7-3 to TRBJ1-1; possibly TRBD1 for D (5 bases). Germline-derived CDR1 and CDR2 are SGHTA and FQGTGA. The CDR3 totals 15 residues. Trimming removed 5 bases at V and 4 bases at J, with 17 bases between. The DNA for the CDR3 is TGTGCCAGCAGCCCAAAGCTGGGGGAGGGCACTGAAGCTTTCTTT. This encodes CASSPKLGEGTEAFF. The variable domain in full, completed from reference TRBV7-3 and TRBJ1-1, reads GAGVSQTPSNKVTEKGKYVELRCDPISGHTALYWYRQSLGQGPEFLIYFQGTGAADDSGLPNDRFFAVRPEGSVSTLKIQRTERGDSAVYLCASSPKLGEGTEAFFGQGTRLTVV.

The V call is TRBV11-1, the J call TRBJ2-3; D gene uncertain. From germline, CDR1 is SGHAT and CDR2 FQDESV (reference sequence). The V and J ends lost 3 bases and 6 bases respectively, with 10 bases between them. The CDR3 extends over 13 amino acids. CDR3 amino acids: CASSLAGSDTQYF. CDR3 in DNA: TGTGCCAGCAGCTTGGCAGGTTCGGATACGCAGTATTTT.

The chain employs TRBV30 and TRBJ1-1; tentatively, D is TRBD1 (6 bases). The CDR3 spans 13 residues. The V end was cut by 3 bases, the J end by 4 bases, with 12 bases between. Germline CDR1 GTSNPN, CDR2 SVGIG (reference sequence). The CDR3 DNA is TGTGCCTGGAGGGTAACAGGGACCACTGAAGCTTTCTTT. As protein: CAWRVTGTTEAFF. The full variable domain, completed using reference TRBV30 and TRBJ1-1, is SQTIHQWPATLVQPVGSPLSLECTVEGTSNPNLYWYRQAAGRGLQLLFYSVGIGQISSEVPQNLSASRPQDRQFILSSKKLLLSDSGFYLCAWRVTGTTEAFFGQGTRLTVV.

The J gene is TRBJ2-1, the V gene TRBV20-1; D remains ambiguous. The germline V and J ends were trimmed by 3 bases and 0 bases, with 12 bases remaining between them. The CDR3 runs 15 residues. Germline V gene sequence: CDR1 DFQATT, CDR2 SNEGSKA (reference sequence). In DNA, the CDR3 is TGCAGTGCTAGTTATTCGCTGAGCTCCTACAATGAGCAGTTCTTC. Translated: CSASYSLSSYNEQFF.

This rearrangement joins TRBV5-8 to TRBJ1-1; possible D gene TRBD1, 5 bases. Germline lookup yields CDR1 SGHTS and CDR2 YDEGEE. The V end lost 1 base, the J end lost 3 bases, and 13 bases lay between the germline ends. The CDR3 covers 15 residues. CDR3 in DNA: TGTGCCAGCAGCTTGAGCGGGGGTGAGGACACTGAAGCTTTCTTT. Amino acids: CASSLSGGEDTEAFF.

The rearrangement uses TRBV5-1 and TRBJ1-3; D call uncertain. Germline CDR1 and CDR2: SGHRS and YFSETQ. Deletions cut 2 bases from V and 4 bases from J, with 13 bases between. The CDR3 is made up of 15 amino acids. DNA of the CDR3: TGCGCCAGCAGCTTAGGCGGTGTCGGGGGAAACACCATATATTTT. Translation gives CASSLGGVGGNTIYF.

The chain uses TRBV27 and TRBJ1-1; possible D gene TRBD1, 5 bases. In germline, CDR1 is MNHEY, CDR2 SMNVEV (reference sequence). Deletions cut 11 bases from V and 5 bases from J, with 21 bases between. This CDR3 has 14 residues. Written as DNA, the CDR3 is TGTGCCGTAAGCCCCACGCGGGACGGGACTGAAGCTTTCTTT. Its translation: CAVSPTRDGTEAFF.

The rearrangement uses TRBV4-3 and TRBJ1-1; D is perhaps TRBD1 (5 bases). The CDR3 is 14 residues long. CDR1 and CDR2 (germline): LGHNA, YSLEER. Trimming shortened V by 3 bases and J by 1 base, and 9 bases separated the two germline ends. In DNA, the CDR3 is TGCGCCAGCAGCCACTCCGACAGGAACACTGAAGCTTTCTTT. Translating it yields CASSHSDRNTEAFF.

CDR3 in DNA: TGTGCCATCAGTCCCCCGGACAGTGTCTATGGCTACACCTTC. Translated, it gives CAISPPDSVYGYTF. This chain uses TRBV10-3 with TRBJ1-2, with D perhaps TRBD1 (6 bases). V dropped 5 bases and J dropped 4 bases, with 14 bases sitting between them. Germline values: CDR1 ENHRY, CDR2 SYGVKD. The CDR3 has 14 residues.